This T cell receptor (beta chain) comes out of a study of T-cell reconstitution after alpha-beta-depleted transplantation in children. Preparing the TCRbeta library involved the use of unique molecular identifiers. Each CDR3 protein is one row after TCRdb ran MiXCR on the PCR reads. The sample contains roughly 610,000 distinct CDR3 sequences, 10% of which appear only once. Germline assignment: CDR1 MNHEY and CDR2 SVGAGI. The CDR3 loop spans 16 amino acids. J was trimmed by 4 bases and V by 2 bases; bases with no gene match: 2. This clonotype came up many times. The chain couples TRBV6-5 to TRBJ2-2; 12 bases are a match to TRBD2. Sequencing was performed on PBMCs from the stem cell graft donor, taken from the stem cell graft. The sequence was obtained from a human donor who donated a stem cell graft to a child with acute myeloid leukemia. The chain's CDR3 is CASSYQTSGSTGELFF. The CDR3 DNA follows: TGTGCCAGCAGTTACCAGACTAGCGGGAGCACCGGGGAGCTGTTTTTT.